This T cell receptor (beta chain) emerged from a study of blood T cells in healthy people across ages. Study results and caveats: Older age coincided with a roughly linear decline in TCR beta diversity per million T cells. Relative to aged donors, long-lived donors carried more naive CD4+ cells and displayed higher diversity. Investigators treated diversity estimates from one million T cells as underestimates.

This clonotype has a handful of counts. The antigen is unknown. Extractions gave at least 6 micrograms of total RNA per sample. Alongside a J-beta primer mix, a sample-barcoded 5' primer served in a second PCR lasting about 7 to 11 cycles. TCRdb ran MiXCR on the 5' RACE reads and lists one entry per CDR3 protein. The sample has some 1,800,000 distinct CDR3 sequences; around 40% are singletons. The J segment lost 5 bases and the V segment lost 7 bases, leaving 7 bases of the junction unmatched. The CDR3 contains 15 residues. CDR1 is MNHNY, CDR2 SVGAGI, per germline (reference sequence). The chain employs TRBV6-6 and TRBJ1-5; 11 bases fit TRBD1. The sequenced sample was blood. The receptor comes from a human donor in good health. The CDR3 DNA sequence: TGTGCCAGCATTCCAGGGACAGGGGGGGATCAGCCCCAGCATTTT. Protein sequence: CASIPGTGGDQPQHF.